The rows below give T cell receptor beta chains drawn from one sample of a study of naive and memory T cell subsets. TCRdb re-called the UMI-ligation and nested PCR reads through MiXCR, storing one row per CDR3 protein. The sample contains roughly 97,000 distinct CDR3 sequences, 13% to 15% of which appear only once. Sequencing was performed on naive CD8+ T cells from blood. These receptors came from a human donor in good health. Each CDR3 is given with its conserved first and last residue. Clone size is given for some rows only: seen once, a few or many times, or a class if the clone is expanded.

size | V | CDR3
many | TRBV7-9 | CASSPLTNIAGGTDTQYF
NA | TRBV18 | CASSPPNGEKLFF
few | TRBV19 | CASSLNLGGWTDTQYF
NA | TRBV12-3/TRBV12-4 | CASSSPRDGFAGYTF
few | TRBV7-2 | CASSFSRAYEQYF
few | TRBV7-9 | CASSQSNEQFF
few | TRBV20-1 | CSARPIGSSGNTIYF
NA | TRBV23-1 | CASERYPRGGAANIQYF
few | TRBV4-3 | CASSQDWADTEAFF
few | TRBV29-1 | CSVEDAVYEQYF
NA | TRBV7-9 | CASSRQGVGTDTQYF
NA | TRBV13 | CASSLSSYRAGELFF
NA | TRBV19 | CASSIWEWADQPQHF
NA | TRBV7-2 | CASSFSNSYEQYF
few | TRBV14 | CASSQVDFADTQYF
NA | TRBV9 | CASSVEGRGETQYF
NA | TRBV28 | CASHTAKGEPQHF
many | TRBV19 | CASRSRSNQPQHF
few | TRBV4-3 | CASSRTGRVNTEAFF
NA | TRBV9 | CASSVGGRYEQYF
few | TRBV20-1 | CSATSLGGAEQYF
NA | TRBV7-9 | CASSSTPLFDGKLFF
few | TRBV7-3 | CASSLWALAGLNPRTDTQYF
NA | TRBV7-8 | CASSLSAGLFYNEQFF
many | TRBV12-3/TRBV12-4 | CASSGHSEDQYF
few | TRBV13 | CASTLGYSGANVLTF
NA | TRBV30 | CAWSLTGFAGELFF
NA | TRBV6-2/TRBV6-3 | CASSSTMEGRWEQYF
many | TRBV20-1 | CSARARTSGDQETQYF
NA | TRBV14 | CASSQDAGYQETQYF
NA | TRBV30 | CAWSDNVGAAQHF
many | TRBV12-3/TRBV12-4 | CASSLAGSSYEQYF
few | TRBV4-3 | CASSQGTNYNSPLHF
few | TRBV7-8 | CASSVSDTDTQYF
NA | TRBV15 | CATSTTDNEQFF
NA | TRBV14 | CASSHAETISTDTQYF
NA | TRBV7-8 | CASSLADKTAEQFF
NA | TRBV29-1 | CSVLAGSSYNEQFF
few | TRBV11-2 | CASSPLFDTGELFF
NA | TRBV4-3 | CASSQDDARERPYEQYF